This T cell receptor beta chain is drawn from a study of vaccination and CD4 T cells after COVID-19. This CDR3 is built from 15 residues. V lost 4 bases, J lost 5 bases, and 16 bases lay in between. From germline, CDR1 is SGHTS and CDR2 YDEGEE. Treatment of the sample: roughly 11-day PBMC culture with coronavirus spike peptide pools or control peptides (ViraFEST assay). Cultured CD4+ T cells had their DNA profiled by the Oncomine TCR Beta short-read assay. In TCRdb, the PCR reads were re-called with MiXCR into one record per CDR3 protein. The sample consists of about 11,000 distinct CDR3 sequences, roughly 50% of them appearing once. As for this clonotype: Its antigen remains unidentified.

The receptor comes from a human donor who had recovered from COVID-19. The material sequenced was CD4+ T cells from blood, cultured in vitro. This rearrangement joins TRBV5-8 to TRBJ1-5, with a possible D match to TRBD1 (5 bases). CDR3 nucleotide sequence: TGTGCCAGCAGCACATGGGGGGGTAAGGATCAGCCCCAGCATTTT. Translating it yields CASSTWGGKDQPQHF.